A single sample gave rise to the 20 T cell receptor beta chains below, sequenced in a study of T cells after posttransplantation cyclophosphamide. Cyclophosphamide on days +3 and +4 followed busulfan-fludarabine conditioning and a marrow graft. Measured with immunoSEQ multiplex PCR; TCRdb has only the in-frame clones, and not every one. The repertoire holds around 40,000 clones, with less than 95% as singletons. This material consisted of PBMCs, taken 55 to 70 days after allogeneic stem cell transplant with posttransplant cyclophosphamide. The receptors stem from a male patient aged 55 to 69 who received an allogeneic stem cell transplant from a related donor and was CMV-positive. Some T cells may be graft donor cells.

The chain combines TRBV19 with TRBJ1-1, with a possible D match to TRBD1 (5 bases). In germline, CDR1 is LNHDA, CDR2 SQIVND (reference sequence). V gave up 1 base and J gave up 6 bases, with 15 bases separating them. The CDR3 contains 15 residues. CDR3 in DNA: TGTGCCAGTAGTATAGGAGTAGGGGCTTGGGCTGAAGCTTTCTTT. Translating it yields CASSIGVGAWAEAFF.

The chain has TRBV25-1 and TRBJ2-1, with 8 bases identical to TRBD2. Germline lookup yields CDR1 MGHDK and CDR2 SYGVNS. The CDR3 sequence is 16 residues long. The V and J ends lost 8 bases and 4 bases, in that order; junction bases with no gene match: 13. CDR3 region: CASSETLADRYNEQFF. The CDR3 bases are TGTGCCAGCTCCGAGACACTAGCGGATAGATACAATGAGCAGTTCTTC.

The chain carries TRBV2 and TRBJ2-3; 10 positions agree with TRBD2. The V and J ends lost 4 bases and 2 bases, in that order; junction bases with no gene match: 9. The germline V gene has CDR1 SNHLY and CDR2 FYNNEI. The CDR3 spans 17 residues. CDR3 coding DNA: TGTGCCAGCAGTGCCTTTAGACTAGCGGGCCCCACAGATACGCAGTATTTT. Protein: CASSAFRLAGPTDTQYF.

This clone was found a few times. This chain links TRBV6-6 with TRBJ1-2; possibly TRBD1 for D (5 bases). Trimming left V 10 bases short and J 12 bases short, with 27 bases between. Germline CDR1 MNHNY, CDR2 SVGAGI (reference sequence). The CDR3 has 14 residues. CDR3 sequence reads: CAIGFSQGNLQDTF. The CDR3 DNA reads TGTGCCATCGGGTTCAGCCAGGGTAATTTGCAGGACACCTTC.

This rearrangement joins TRBV20-1 to TRBJ1-1; D remains unclear. CDR3 length: 11 amino acids. Germline CDR1 DFQATT, CDR2 SNEGSKA (reference sequence). CDR3 coding DNA: TGCAGACTAGACCGTAACACTGAAGCTTTCTTT. The encoded protein is CRLDRNTEAFF.

The rearrangement links TRBV5-1 to TRBJ2-1, with a weak D call TRBD2 (5 bases). V gave up 5 bases and J gave up 7 bases, with 13 bases separating them. Germline lookup yields CDR1 SGHRS and CDR2 YFSETQ. CDR3 length: 13 amino acids. CDR3 amino acids: CASSRTQRNEQFF. DNA for the CDR3: TGCGCCAGCAGTCGTACTCAGCGGAATGAGCAGTTCTTC.

The V and J genes are TRBV18 and TRBJ2-3; D remains unclear. The V and J ends lost 0 bases and 4 bases respectively, with 8 bases between them. The CDR3 extends over 14 amino acids. From germline, CDR1 is KGHSH and CDR2 LQKENI. The DNA for the CDR3 is TGTGCCAGCTCACCACCGTCCAGATCAGATACGCAGTATTTT. It translates to CASSPPSRSDTQYF.

The J gene is TRBJ2-5, the V gene TRBV7-9; TRBD1 is a possible D gene (5 bases). The CDR3 has 14 residues. Trimming took 3 bases from V and 2 from J, leaving 10 bases between them. Germline-derived CDR1 and CDR2 are SEHNR and FQNEAQ (reference sequence). The CDR3 protein is CASSFRQTQETQYF. CDR3 bases: TGTGCCAGCAGCTTCCGACAGACACAAGAGACCCAGTACTTC.

This clone was seen a single time. V is TRBV6-1 and J is TRBJ2-4; 12 bases match TRBD2. From germline, CDR1 is MNHNS and CDR2 SASEGT. V lost 2 bases to trimming and J lost 2 bases; unmatched junction nucleotides: 16. The length of the CDR3 is 21 residues. The CDR3 coding sequence is TGTGCCAGCAGTGAAAGGCCCACTAGCGGGGGGACAAAAAGATCCAAAAACATTCAGTACTTC. Translated: CASSERPTSGGTKRSKNIQYF.

The chain combines TRBV19 with TRBJ1-5; no clear D gene. The CDR3 is 11 amino acids. V lost 7 bases, J lost 10 bases, and 11 bases lay in between. Germline V CDR1 and CDR2: LNHDA, SQIVND (reference sequence). The CDR3 is CASKSGHPQHF. CDR3 in DNA: TGTGCCAGTAAGTCGGGTCATCCCCAGCATTTT.

J is TRBJ1-6 and V is TRBV7-9, with D unresolved. Germline values: CDR1 SEHNR, CDR2 FQNEAQ (reference sequence). The ends were cut back, 5 bases at V and 14 bases at J, with 31 bases in the middle. The CDR3 sequence is 18 residues long. CDR3 bases: TGTGCCAGCAGCCATCACCCACCGCCCAAAGCGACCCCGATGGCCCTCCACTTT. Its protein product is CASSHHPPPKATPMALHF.

The rearrangement links TRBV19 to TRBJ1-2, with 8 bases that match TRBD1. Trimming cost V 7 bases and J 4 bases; bases outside gene matches: 8. Germline CDR1 LNHDA, CDR2 SQIVND (reference sequence). The CDR3 contains 14 residues. CDR3 DNA: TGTGCCAGTACCCCGGACAGGGAAGGCTATGGCTACACCTTC. Protein: CASTPDREGYGYTF.

The chain joins TRBV30 to TRBJ1-1; D ambiguous. Looked up from germline, CDR1 is GTSNPN and CDR2 is SVGIG (reference sequence). The V end lost 0 bases, the J end lost 1 base, and 6 bases lay between the germline ends. The length of the CDR3 is 13 residues. This CDR3 reads CAWSVDTNTEAFF. CDR3 coding DNA: TGTGCCTGGAGTGTCGACACGAACACTGAAGCTTTCTTT. The entire variable domain, with the rest obtained from reference TRBV30 and TRBJ1-1, is as follows: SQTIHQWPATLVQPVGSPLSLECTVEGTSNPNLYWYRQAAGRGLQLLFYSVGIGQISSEVPQNLSASRPQDRQFILSSKKLLLSDSGFYLCAWSVDTNTEAFFGQGTRLTVV.

This clone was picked up a small number of times. The rearrangement links TRBV7-2 to TRBJ2-1; no definite D call. Germline CDR1 SGHTA, CDR2 FQGNSA. V was cut by 5 bases and J by 0 bases, with 11 bases left in between. The CDR3 runs to 15 residues. The CDR3 DNA sequence: TGTGCCAGCAGCCAAGCCCTGAGCTCCTACAATGAGCAGTTCTTC. The encoded protein is CASSQALSSYNEQFF.

V usage is TRBV29-1 and J usage is TRBJ1-4; 7 bases match TRBD1. CDR1 is SQVTM and CDR2 is ANQGSEA in the germline V gene. The CDR3 is 13 residues long. The V gene end was trimmed by 7 bases and the J gene end by 4 bases; junction bases not matched to a gene: 6. As DNA, the CDR3 is TGCAGCGCCTCCCGGGACAGTAATGAAAAACTGTTTTTT. It is translated as CSASRDSNEKLFF.

The rearrangement joins TRBV6-6 to TRBJ2-4; D may be TRBD1 (6 bases). The CDR3 consists of 16 residues. Germline lookup yields CDR1 MNHNY and CDR2 SVGAGI (reference sequence). V was clipped by 4 bases and J by 0 bases, with 13 bases between them. CDR3 region: CASSSRDNLAKNIQYF. CDR3 nucleotides: TGTGCCAGCAGTTCCCGGGACAATCTAGCCAAAAACATTCAGTACTTC.

The chain combines TRBV4-1 with TRBJ1-2; D remains unclear. Germline V gene sequence: CDR1 MGHRA, CDR2 YSYEKL. Trimming cost V 1 base and J 7 bases, with 19 bases left between them. The CDR3 has 16 residues. CDR3 nucleotide sequence: TGCGCCAGCAGCCAAGTTTTAGGCCAAATGGGGAGTGGCTACACCTTC. Encoded protein: CASSQVLGQMGSGYTF.

This chain connects TRBV4-2 to TRBJ1-1, with a tentative D call TRBD1 (5 bases). The CDR3 runs to 18 residues. CDR1 and CDR2 from the germline V gene are LGHNA and YNFKEQ. V lost 0 bases and J lost 8, with 25 bases in between. The CDR3 bases are TGTGCCAGCAGCCAAGATTGGATCGTGGGAGGGACCCTGAACGAAGCTTTCTTT. It is translated as CASSQDWIVGGTLNEAFF.

This rearrangement joins TRBV4-2 to TRBJ1-2, with TRBD1 matching 7 bases. In germline, CDR1 is LGHNA, CDR2 YNFKEQ. This CDR3 contains 16 residues. Trimming removed 3 bases from V and 4 bases from J; junction bases left unmatched: 11. The CDR3 is CASSQESDRDGYGYTF. The CDR3, as DNA: TGTGCCAGCAGCCAGGAAAGCGACAGGGATGGCTATGGCTACACCTTC.

The chain combines TRBV25-1 with TRBJ1-1; 7 nucleotides agree with TRBD1. Trimming removed 2 bases from V and 4 bases from J; junction bases left unmatched: 7. Germline V gene lookup returns CDR1 MGHDK and CDR2 SYGVNS. CDR3 length: 15 residues. The chain's CDR3 is CASSEPGQAGTEAFF. In nucleotides, the CDR3 is TGTGCCAGCAGTGAACCAGGACAGGCGGGCACTGAAGCTTTCTTT.